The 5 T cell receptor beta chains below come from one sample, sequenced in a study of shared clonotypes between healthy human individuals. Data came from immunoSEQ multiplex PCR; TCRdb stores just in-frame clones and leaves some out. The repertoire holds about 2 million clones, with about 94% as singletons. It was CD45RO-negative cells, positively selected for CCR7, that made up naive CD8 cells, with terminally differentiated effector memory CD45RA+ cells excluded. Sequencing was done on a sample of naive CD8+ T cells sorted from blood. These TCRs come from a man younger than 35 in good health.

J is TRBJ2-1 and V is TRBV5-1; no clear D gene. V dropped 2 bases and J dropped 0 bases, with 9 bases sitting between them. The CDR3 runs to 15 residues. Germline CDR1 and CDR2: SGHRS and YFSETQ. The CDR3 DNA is TGCGCCAGCAGCTTCGGACCGAGCTCCTACAATGAGCAGTTCTTC. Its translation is CASSFGPSSYNEQFF.

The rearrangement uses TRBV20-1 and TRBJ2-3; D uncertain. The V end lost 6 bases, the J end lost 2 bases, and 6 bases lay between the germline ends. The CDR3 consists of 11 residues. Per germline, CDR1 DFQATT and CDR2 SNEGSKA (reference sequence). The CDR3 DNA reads TGCAGTGCCTTGCACACAGATACGCAGTATTTT. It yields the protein CSALHTDTQYF.

CDR3 amino acids: CASSGQTPDTQYF. In DNA form, the CDR3 reads TGTGCCAGCAGCGGCCAGACCCCAGATACGCAGTATTTT. J is TRBJ2-3 and V is TRBV5-4; D not certain. The CDR3 has 13 amino acids. V was trimmed by 4 bases and J by 4 bases, leaving 10 bases between them. Germline V gives CDR1 SGHNT, CDR2 YYREEE (reference sequence).

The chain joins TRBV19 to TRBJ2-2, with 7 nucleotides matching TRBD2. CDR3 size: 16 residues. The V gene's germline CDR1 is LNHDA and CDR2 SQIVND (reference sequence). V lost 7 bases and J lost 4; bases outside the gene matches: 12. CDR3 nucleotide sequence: TGTGCCAGTATCCCAGAGCGGGGTCTTCCCACCGGGGAGCTGTTTTTT. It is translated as CASIPERGLPTGELFF.

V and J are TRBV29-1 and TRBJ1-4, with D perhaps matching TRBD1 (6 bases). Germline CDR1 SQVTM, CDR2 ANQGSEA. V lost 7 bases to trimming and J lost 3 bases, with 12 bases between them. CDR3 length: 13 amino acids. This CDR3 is CSAKQGSNEKLFF. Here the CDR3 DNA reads TGCAGCGCCAAACAGGGATCTAATGAAAAACTGTTTTTT. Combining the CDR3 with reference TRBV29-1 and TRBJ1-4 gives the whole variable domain SAVISQKPSRDICQRGTSLTIQCQVDSQVTMMFWYRQQPGQSLTLIATANQGSEATYESGFVIDKFPISRPNLTFSTLTVSNMSPEDSSIYLCSAKQGSNEKLFFGSGTQLSVL.